This passage covers 8 T cell receptor beta chains from one sample sequenced in a study of T cell responses to AZD1222 COVID-19 vaccine. This table comes from immunoSEQ multiplex PCR, and its TCRdb copy is limited to in-frame clones, with some not included. In the table there are 200,000 or so clones, approximately 94% of which are singletons. The specimen was peripheral blood, collected 28 days after the second AZD1222 dose. The receptors come from an adult who received the AZD1222 COVID-19 vaccine.

This sequence joins TRBV4-3 and TRBJ2-3; tentatively, D is TRBD2 (5 bases). Germline V lookup: CDR1 LGHNA, CDR2 YSLEER. V lost 1 base and J 5 bases, leaving 19 bases between the germline ends. This CDR3 has 17 residues. The chain's CDR3 is CASSQGGGRLQGDTQYF. The CDR3 coding sequence is TGCGCCAGCAGCCAAGGAGGAGGACGCCTACAAGGAGATACGCAGTATTTT.

The J gene is TRBJ2-1, the V gene TRBV18; 9 nucleotides align to TRBD1. The germline gives CDR1 KGHSH, CDR2 LQKENI. This CDR3 is 15 amino acids long. V lost 5 bases and J lost 4; bases outside the gene matches: 6. CDR3 amino acids: CASSTRQGGYNEQFF. In DNA form, the CDR3 reads TGTGCCAGCTCAACCAGACAGGGGGGTTACAATGAGCAGTTCTTC.

This rearrangement joins TRBV5-1 to TRBJ2-3; 8 bases align to TRBD1. CDR3 length: 19 amino acids. V shed 0 bases, J shed 4 bases, and the junction held 16 bases outside the gene matches. The V gene's germline CDR1 is SGHRS and CDR2 YFSETQ. This chain's CDR3 is CASSLGFQVGTGGADTQYF. In DNA form, the CDR3 reads TGCGCCAGCAGCTTGGGCTTTCAGGTGGGAACAGGGGGAGCAGATACGCAGTATTTT.

The chain recombines TRBV10-1 with TRBJ1-4, with D possibly matching TRBD1 (5 bases). The CDR3 has 14 amino acids. From germline, CDR1 is WNHNN and CDR2 SYGVQD (reference sequence). V lost 2 bases, J lost 6 bases, and 10 bases lay in between. The CDR3 loop reads CASSERGDHEKLFF. CDR3 bases: TGCGCCAGCAGTGAGCGGGGGGACCATGAAAAACTGTTTTTT.

The chain couples TRBV30 to TRBJ2-1; TRBD2 might be the D (7 bases). Germline assignment: CDR1 GTSNPN and CDR2 SVGIG (reference sequence). The CDR3 has 14 residues. V lost 1 base and J 6 bases, leaving 13 bases between the germline ends. This CDR3 is CAWSGPGGTNEQFF. The CDR3 DNA follows: TGTGCCTGGAGTGGGCCGGGGGGCACCAATGAGCAGTTCTTC.

The gene calls are TRBV7-9 and TRBJ1-3; D call uncertain. Per the germline V gene, CDR1 is SEHNR and CDR2 is FQNEAQ (reference sequence). V gave up 5 bases and J gave up 3 bases, with 8 bases separating them. This CDR3 contains 13 residues. The CDR3 is CASSRQNGNTIYF. CDR3 DNA sequence: TGTGCCAGCAGCCGCCAAAATGGAAACACCATATATTTT.

The rearrangement links TRBV5-1 to TRBJ2-7; tentatively, D is TRBD1 (6 bases). The CDR3 has 13 amino acids. The germline V gene encodes CDR1 SGHRS and CDR2 YFSETQ. Trimming took off 2 bases at V and 2 bases at J, with 8 bases between the two ends. CDR3 nucleotides: TGCGCCAGCAGCTTTAGGGACACCTACGAGCAGTACTTC. Translation: CASSFRDTYEQYF.

In regard to this clone: A read error may produce the germline difference seen at one junction end. The genes are TRBV15 and TRBJ1-2, with D perhaps TRBD1 (5 bases). The length of the CDR3 is 12 residues. Germline CDR1 LNHNV, CDR2 YYDKDF (reference sequence). The CDR3 DNA sequence: TGTGCCACCAGCAGAGCCACAGGCCCCCTCGCCTTC. It encodes CATSRATGPLAF.